A selection of T cell receptor beta chains follows, all from one sample in a study of OX40 agonist ivuxolimab in advanced cancers. Profiled with immunoSEQ multiplex PCR; TCRdb holds only in-frame clones, not every one. The sample includes approximately 44,000 clones, about 80% of them seen just once. This specimen was CD4+ or CD8+ T cells sorted from blood, taken in a trial of the OX40 agonist ivuxolimab. The receptors were gathered from an adult with an advanced solid tumor such as melanoma, head and neck, liver or kidney cancer. Both conserved end residues are part of each CDR3. D genes are given only for firm matches.

d_call: -
v_call: TRBV5-1
j_call: TRBJ2-7
cdr3_aa: CASSLGAIYEQYF
cdr3_nt: TGCGCCAGCAGCTTGGGAGCGATCTACGAGCAGTACTTC

d_call: TRBD2
v_call: TRBV18
j_call: TRBJ2-5
cdr3_aa: CASSSYLAGEETQYF
cdr3_nt: TGTGCCAGCTCATCCTATCTGGCGGGAGAAGAGACCCAGTACTTC

d_call: -
v_call: TRBV25-1
j_call: TRBJ2-7
cdr3_aa: CASSYRVGYEQYF
cdr3_nt: TGTGCCAGCAGCTACAGGGTCGGTTACGAGCAGTACTTC

d_call: -
v_call: TRBV2
j_call: TRBJ2-7
cdr3_aa: CASIISRAYEQYF
cdr3_nt: TGTGCCAGCATAATAAGCAGAGCCTACGAGCAGTACTTC

d_call: TRBD1
v_call: TRBV15
j_call: TRBJ2-7
cdr3_aa: CATSLDRGGFYEQYF
cdr3_nt: TGTGCCACCAGCTTGGACAGGGGTGGCTTCTACGAGCAGTACTTC

d_call: -
v_call: TRBV30
j_call: TRBJ1-5
cdr3_aa: CAWSVIGGTNQPQHF
cdr3_nt: TGTGCCTGGAGTGTAATTGGAGGGACCAATCAGCCCCAGCATTTT

d_call: -
v_call: TRBV28
j_call: TRBJ1-1
cdr3_aa: CASTGVGAAEAFF
cdr3_nt: TGTGCCAGCACCGGAGTCGGGGCCGCTGAAGCTTTCTTT

d_call: -
v_call: TRBV11-1
j_call: TRBJ1-1
cdr3_aa: CASSRMNTEAFF
cdr3_nt: TGTGCCAGCAGCCGAATGAACACTGAAGCTTTCTTT

d_call: TRBD1
v_call: TRBV5-1
j_call: TRBJ2-7
cdr3_aa: CASSSSTGGSRQYF
cdr3_nt: TGCGCCAGCAGCTCGTCGACAGGGGGTAGTCGGCAGTACTTC

d_call: -
v_call: TRBV11-3
j_call: TRBJ2-3
cdr3_aa: CASSLSGLTDTQYF
cdr3_nt: TGTGCCAGCAGCTTGTCGGGACTCACAGATACGCAGTATTTT